These 5 T cell receptor beta chains share one sample of origin, sequenced in a study of blood T cell repertoires in COVID-19. Produced via immunoSEQ multiplex PCR; TCRdb's table is partial and in-frame only. Found here are 250,000 to 300,000 clones, approximately 77% of them singletons; the top ten hold less than 4%. Specimen: peripheral blood. The source of these receptors is a woman under 30 with acute or convalescent COVID-19.

The CDR3 here is CASSDTGAPYGYTF. The DNA of the CDR3 is TGTGCCAGCAGTGACACAGGGGCCCCTTATGGCTACACCTTC. The V and J genes are TRBV6-1 and TRBJ1-2; 7 bases align to TRBD1. The trim removed 3 bases at V and 5 bases at J, leaving 6 bases unmatched. This CDR3 contains 14 residues. Looked up from germline, CDR1 is MNHNS and CDR2 is SASEGT.

This sequence joins TRBV5-1 and TRBJ1-2; the match to TRBD1 covers 8 bases. The trim removed 0 bases at V and 4 bases at J, leaving 8 bases unmatched. Germline-derived CDR1 and CDR2 are SGHRS and YFSETQ. This CDR3 has 16 residues. CDR3 bases: TGCGCCAGCAGCTTGGGTTACGGGACAGGAAGCTATGGCTACACCTTC. It is translated as CASSLGYGTGSYGYTF.

This chain's CDR3 is CASSQPRQSGGELFF. DNA of the CDR3: TGTGCCAGCAGCCAACCTAGACAGTCTGGCGGGGAGCTGTTTTTT. The chain carries TRBV4-2 and TRBJ2-2, with D possibly matching TRBD1 (5 bases). Trimming removed 2 bases at V and 7 bases at J, with 14 bases between. CDR3 length: 15 residues. The germline CDR1 and CDR2 sequences are LGHNA and YNFKEQ.

CDR3 coding DNA: TGTGCCAGCAGCCAAGCCCGGACAGGGATTGGCTACACCTTC. Translation: CASSQARTGIGYTF. This chain links TRBV14 with TRBJ1-2; 8 nucleotides line up with TRBD1. There are 14 residues in the CDR3. The V and J ends lost 1 base and 7 bases, in that order; junction bases with no gene match: 5. The V gene's germline CDR1 is SGHDN and CDR2 FVKESK.

The V call is TRBV12-3 or TRBV12-4, the J call TRBJ2-3, with TRBD1 matching over 9 bases. V trimming: 6 bases; J trimming: 6 bases; junction bases outside the gene matches: 4. The CDR3 loop spans 13 amino acids. The CDR3 sequence is CASSRTGADTQYF. CDR3 bases: TGTGCCAGCAGCCGGACAGGGGCTGATACGCAGTATTTT.